The next 31 T cell receptor beta chains were all read from a single sample in a study of T cell responses to AZD1222 COVID-19 vaccine. Method: immunoSEQ multiplex PCR; TCRdb's copy keeps in-frame clones and lacks some. The table lists 27,000 or so clones, around 92% of them singletons, with about 8.1% in the top ten. The sequences come from peripheral blood, collected 28 days after the second AZD1222 dose. The receptors originated from an adult who received the AZD1222 COVID-19 vaccine.

The J gene is TRBJ1-2, the V gene TRBV18, with TRBD1 matching 8 bases. The CDR3 consists of 13 residues. Germline V gene data show CDR1 as KGHSH and CDR2 as LQKENI. The V and J ends lost 4 bases and 7 bases, in that order; junction bases with no gene match: 5. The DNA for the CDR3 is TGTGCCAGCTCACTCGCAGGGGGCCTTGGCTACACCTTC. This codes for CASSLAGGLGYTF.

Only one count was recorded for this clone. V and J are TRBV25-1 and TRBJ1-2; 7 bases are a match to TRBD1. The CDR3 has 14 residues. V trimming: 5 bases; J trimming: 4 bases; junction bases outside the gene matches: 7. The germline CDR1 and CDR2 sequences are MGHDK and SYGVNS. The CDR3 sequence is CASSHDRVPYGYTF. CDR3 in DNA: TGTGCCAGCAGTCACGACAGGGTCCCCTATGGCTACACCTTC.

This chain uses TRBV18 with TRBJ1-2; 7 bases align to TRBD1. There are 15 residues in the CDR3. Germline assignment: CDR1 KGHSH and CDR2 LQKENI. The J segment lost 2 bases and the V segment lost 2 bases, leaving 5 bases of the junction unmatched. This chain's CDR3 is CASSPSGQINYGYTF. The CDR3 region has the DNA TGTGCCAGCTCACCATCGGGACAGATAAACTATGGCTACACCTTC.

This chain uses TRBV18 with TRBJ1-1; D remains unclear. CDR3 length: 15 amino acids. Germline V CDR1 and CDR2: KGHSH, LQKENI. Trimming shortened V by 0 bases and J by 1 base, and 9 bases separated the two germline ends. The CDR3 DNA reads TGTGCCAGCTCACCACCGGGGAACACGAACACTGAAGCTTTCTTT. The encoded protein is CASSPPGNTNTEAFF.

This clone is classed as medium-sized. The rearrangement joins TRBV5-6 to TRBJ2-1, with 10 bases identical to TRBD1. The CDR3 has 15 residues. Germline values: CDR1 SGHDT, CDR2 YYEEEE. After removal of 3 bases from V and 2 bases from J, the junction contained 2 bases not matched to a gene. The CDR3 here is CASSWGTGAYNEQFF. The CDR3 DNA follows: TGTGCCAGCAGCTGGGGGACAGGGGCCTACAATGAGCAGTTCTTC. The whole variable domain, filled in from reference TRBV5-6 and TRBJ2-1, reads DAGVTQSPTHLIKTRGQQVTLRCSPKSGHDTVSWYQQALGQGPQFIFQYYEEEERQRGNFPDRFSGHQFPNYSSELNVNALLLGDSALYLCASSWGTGAYNEQFFGPGTRLTVL.

This sequence joins TRBV7-4 and TRBJ2-7; no clear D. Trimming shortened V by 1 base and J by 5 bases, and 15 bases separated the two germline ends. The germline V gene encodes CDR1 SGHVT and CDR2 SQSDAQ. The CDR3 sequence is 15 residues long. CDR3 bases: TGTGCCAGCAGCTTAGTAACCGAAGGACCCGACGAGCAGTACTTC. As protein: CASSLVTEGPDEQYF.

This clone has only a few counts. This CDR3 reads CASRSRATQYF. CDR3 nucleotides: TGTGCCAGCAGATCTAGGGCTACGCAGTATTTT. This chain connects TRBV12-3 or TRBV12-4 to TRBJ2-3; the D is unclear. Trimming took 6 bases from V and 8 from J, leaving 9 bases between them. This CDR3 is 11 amino acids long.

This sequence joins TRBV7-8 and TRBJ2-1; the D gene is possibly TRBD2 (7 bases). The CDR3 totals 14 residues. V shed 6 bases and J shed 7 bases, with 16 bases lying between them. Germline lookup yields CDR1 SGHVS and CDR2 FQNEAQ. The CDR3 reads CASRPMGGANEQFF. The DNA of the CDR3 is TGTGCCAGCAGACCCATGGGGGGGGCAAATGAGCAGTTCTTC.

V is TRBV5-6 and J is TRBJ1-2; D is undetermined. The CDR3 loop spans 12 amino acids. CDR1 is SGHDT and CDR2 is YYEEEE in the germline V gene. The V and J ends lost 7 bases and 7 bases respectively, with 14 bases between them. The CDR3 coding sequence is TGTGCCAGCGTATCTGGGGAGCGTGGCTACACCTTC. Translation gives CASVSGERGYTF.

The genes are TRBV7-3 and TRBJ2-2; D possibly matches TRBD1 or TRBD2 (7 bases each). Germline V gene lookup returns CDR1 SGHTA and CDR2 FQGTGA. This CDR3 contains 16 residues. V was trimmed by 6 bases and J by 5 bases, leaving 19 bases between them. The CDR3 DNA reads as TGTGCCAGCAGGCCCCCAGGGGGGGCACCGACCGGGGAGCTGTTTTTT. Protein product: CASRPPGGAPTGELFF.

The V and J genes are TRBV7-3 and TRBJ2-1; 8 bases map to TRBD2. V was pared by 6 bases and J by 7 bases, with 5 bases of the junction left unmatched. Germline-derived CDR1 and CDR2 are SGHTA and FQGTGA. This CDR3 is 13 amino acids long. CDR3 in amino acids: CASSREGWNEQFF. CDR3 bases: TGTGCCAGCAGTCGGGAGGGGTGGAATGAGCAGTTCTTC.

This chain connects TRBV5-1 to TRBJ1-3; 10 bases agree with TRBD1. CDR3 size: 14 residues. CDR1 SGHRS and CDR2 YFSETQ come from the germline V gene. V gave up 4 bases and J gave up 7 bases; unmatched junction bases: 5. CDR3 DNA: TGCGCCAGCAGCATCGGGACAGGGGACAACACCATATATTTT. It codes for CASSIGTGDNTIYF.

V is TRBV27 and J is TRBJ1-2; 7 bases line up with TRBD1. The CDR3 totals 12 residues. Losses at the gene ends were 8 bases for V and 5 bases for J; bases not matched to a gene: 5. The germline gives CDR1 MNHEY, CDR2 SMNVEV (reference sequence). CDR3 in amino acids: CASADRQYGYTF. CDR3 in DNA: TGTGCCAGCGCGGACAGGCAGTATGGCTACACCTTC.

The chain uses TRBV30 and TRBJ1-3; the D is unclear. The CDR3 totals 13 residues. Germline CDR1 and CDR2: GTSNPN and SVGIG (reference sequence). V was clipped by 3 bases and J by 0 bases, with 6 bases between them. The CDR3 region has the DNA TGTGCCTGGAGACCCAGCTCTGGAAACACCATATATTTT. Translating it yields CAWRPSSGNTIYF.

J is TRBJ2-1 and V is TRBV28; 12 positions agree with TRBD2. The V gene's germline CDR1 is MDHEN and CDR2 SYDVKM. The CDR3 runs to 19 residues. J lost 2 bases, V lost 5 bases, and 13 bases had no gene match. The CDR3: CASSHQLAGGWSAYNEQFF. The CDR3 bases are TGTGCCAGCAGTCACCAACTAGCGGGAGGTTGGAGCGCCTACAATGAGCAGTTCTTC.

This chain links TRBV2 with TRBJ2-7; 9 bases are shared with TRBD1. Germline CDR1 is SNHLY and CDR2 is FYNNEI. J was trimmed by 10 bases and V by 4 bases; bases with no gene match: 11. This CDR3 is 14 amino acids long. CDR3 DNA sequence: TGTGCCAGCAGTGCACAGGGGGCTACCAACGTTCAGTACTTC. As protein: CASSAQGATNVQYF.

The genes are TRBV12-5 and TRBJ1-2, with D unclear. The CDR3 has 12 amino acids. Looked up from germline, CDR1 is LGHNT and CDR2 is FRNRAP. Trimming took off 7 bases at V and 4 bases at J, with 10 bases between the two ends. CDR3 residues: CASVGEAYGYTF. The CDR3 nucleotides are TGTGCTAGTGTCGGCGAGGCCTATGGCTACACCTTC. Supplemented by reference TRBV12-5 and TRBJ1-2, the full variable domain reads DARVTQTPRHKVTEMGQEVTMRCQPILGHNTVFWYRQTMMQGLELLAYFRNRAPLDDSGMPKDRFSAEMPDATLATLKIQPSEPRDSAVYFCASVGEAYGYTFGSGTRLTVV.

The chain links TRBV27 to TRBJ1-2; no reliable D call. From germline, CDR1 is MNHEY and CDR2 SMNVEV (reference sequence). CDR3 size: 14 residues. Trimming took 4 bases from V and 3 from J, leaving 12 bases between them. This CDR3 reads CASSSGVGDYGYTF. The CDR3 DNA follows: TGTGCCAGCAGTTCAGGCGTCGGTGACTATGGCTACACCTTC.

The chain joins TRBV5-8 to TRBJ1-1; TRBD1 is a possible D gene (6 bases). The CDR3 is 15 amino acids. The germline V gene encodes CDR1 SGHTS and CDR2 YDEGEE. V dropped 0 bases and J dropped 9 bases, with 18 bases sitting between them. CDR3: CASSLDNRVGNKAFF. Here the CDR3 DNA reads TGTGCCAGCAGCTTGGACAACAGGGTGGGTAATAAAGCTTTCTTT.

The gene calls are TRBV7-3 and TRBJ1-6; D gene uncertain. Trimming stripped 5 bases from V and 7 bases from J, with 9 bases between. This CDR3 region has 13 residues. The V gene's germline CDR1 is SGHTA and CDR2 FQGTGA. DNA for the CDR3: TGTGCCAGCAGCCGTGACACCAATTCACCCCTCCACTTT. Translation gives CASSRDTNSPLHF.

This chain uses TRBV28 with TRBJ1-6; no firm D call. Germline-derived CDR1 and CDR2 are MDHEN and SYDVKM. The CDR3 has 16 residues. V lost 4 bases and J lost 1, with 11 bases in between. Here the CDR3 reads CASSSGYGSYNSPLHF. Here the CDR3 DNA reads TGTGCCAGCAGTTCTGGGTACGGGTCCTATAATTCACCCCTCCACTTT.

The V and J genes are TRBV7-9 and TRBJ2-7; 11 positions match TRBD2. V gave up 8 bases and J gave up 2 bases; unmatched junction bases: 11. Germline-derived CDR1 and CDR2 are SEHNR and FQNEAQ (reference sequence). The CDR3 contains 16 residues. The CDR3: CASARWTSGPPYEQYF. The CDR3, as DNA: TGTGCCAGCGCCCGCTGGACTAGCGGGCCACCCTACGAGCAGTACTTC.

The rearrangement uses TRBV6-5 and TRBJ1-5, with 7 bases identical to TRBD1. The germline CDR1 and CDR2 sequences are MNHEY and SVGAGI. The CDR3 totals 12 residues. J lost 5 bases, V lost 6 bases, and 1 base had no gene match. The DNA of the CDR3 is TGTGCCAGCAGAACAGGGGATCAGCCCCAGCATTTT. The encoded protein is CASRTGDQPQHF.

The V and J genes are TRBV25-1 and TRBJ1-5; no reliable D call. The CDR3 loop spans 16 amino acids. CDR1 is MGHDK, CDR2 SYGVNS, per germline. Trimming stripped 2 bases from V and 2 bases from J, with 13 bases between. The CDR3 nucleotides are TGTGCCAGCAGTGAAGCGGGGTTTCGAGGCAATCAGCCCCAGCATTTT. As protein: CASSEAGFRGNQPQHF.

On this clone itself: Germline is not matched at one junction end, which may reflect a read error. This chain connects TRBV2 to TRBJ1-2, with a weak D call TRBD1 (5 bases). The CDR3 length is 14 residues. The germline CDR1 and CDR2 sequences are SNHLY and FYNNEI. This CDR3 is CASREGDRNYGYTF. CDR3 in DNA: TGTGCCAGCAGGGAAGGGGACCGTAACTATGGCTACACCTTC. The entire variable domain, with the rest obtained from reference TRBV2 and TRBJ1-2, is as follows: EPEVTQTPSHQVTQMGQEVILRCVPISNHLYFYWYRQILGQKVEFLVSFYNNEISEKSEIFDDQFSVERPDGSNFTLKIRSTKLEDSAMYFCASREGDRNYGYTFGSGTRLTVV.

This clone was observed once. The V and J genes are TRBV4-3 and TRBJ2-7, with TRBD1 matching 8 bases. The V and J ends lost 0 bases and 6 bases, in that order; junction bases with no gene match: 7. The CDR3 has 15 residues. CDR1 is LGHNA, CDR2 YSLEER, per germline. CDR3 loop: CASSQEQDRASEQYF. In nucleotides, the CDR3 is TGCGCCAGCAGCCAAGAGCAGGACAGGGCCTCCGAGCAGTACTTC.

The chain joins TRBV5-6 to TRBJ2-7; no clear D gene. The V end lost 6 bases, the J end lost 12 bases, and 22 bases lay between the germline ends. Germline V lookup: CDR1 SGHDT, CDR2 YYEEEE. The CDR3 is 13 amino acids. The CDR3 DNA reads TGTGCCAGCACCCTCAACGGACGGCAGACACGGTACTTC. Protein sequence: CASTLNGRQTRYF.

This clone occurred once. This chain connects TRBV5-4 to TRBJ1-2, with D unresolved. Germline assignment: CDR1 SGHNT and CDR2 YYREEE (reference sequence). The CDR3 is 13 residues long. Deletions cut 0 bases from V and 3 bases from J, with 6 bases between. CDR3 loop: CASSLVGYYGYTF. The DNA of the CDR3 is TGTGCCAGCAGCTTGGTAGGGTACTATGGCTACACCTTC.

The genes are TRBV6-5 and TRBJ1-1; D unclear. The CDR3 runs 13 residues. Trimming stripped 0 bases from V and 8 bases from J, with 10 bases between. Germline CDR1 MNHEY, CDR2 SVGAGI. The CDR3 reads CASSYSEGREAFF. The CDR3 bases are TGTGCCAGCAGTTACTCGGAGGGCAGGGAAGCTTTCTTT.

This rearrangement joins TRBV5-1 to TRBJ2-2, with D uncertain. The V gene lost 0 bases and the J gene lost 2 bases, with 8 bases spanning the gap. The CDR3 covers 15 residues. Germline CDR1 reads SGHRS; CDR2 reads YFSETQ. CDR3 loop: CASSLGATNTGELFF. The DNA for the CDR3 is TGCGCCAGCAGCTTGGGGGCGACTAACACCGGGGAGCTGTTTTTT.

The rearrangement uses TRBV2 and TRBJ1-5, with D possibly being TRBD1 (5 bases). Deletions cut 2 bases from V and 6 bases from J, with 14 bases between. CDR3 length equals 15 residues. Germline CDR1 is SNHLY and CDR2 is FYNNEI. The CDR3 DNA follows: TGTGCCAGCAGTGAATTCGACAGTTACAGTCAGCCCCAGCATTTT. It yields the protein CASSEFDSYSQPQHF. Using reference TRBV2 and TRBJ1-5 for the parts outside the CDR3, the full variable domain is EPEVTQTPSHQVTQMGQEVILRCVPISNHLYFYWYRQILGQKVEFLVSFYNNEISEKSEIFDDQFSVERPDGSNFTLKIRSTKLEDSAMYFCASSEFDSYSQPQHFGDGTRLSIL.